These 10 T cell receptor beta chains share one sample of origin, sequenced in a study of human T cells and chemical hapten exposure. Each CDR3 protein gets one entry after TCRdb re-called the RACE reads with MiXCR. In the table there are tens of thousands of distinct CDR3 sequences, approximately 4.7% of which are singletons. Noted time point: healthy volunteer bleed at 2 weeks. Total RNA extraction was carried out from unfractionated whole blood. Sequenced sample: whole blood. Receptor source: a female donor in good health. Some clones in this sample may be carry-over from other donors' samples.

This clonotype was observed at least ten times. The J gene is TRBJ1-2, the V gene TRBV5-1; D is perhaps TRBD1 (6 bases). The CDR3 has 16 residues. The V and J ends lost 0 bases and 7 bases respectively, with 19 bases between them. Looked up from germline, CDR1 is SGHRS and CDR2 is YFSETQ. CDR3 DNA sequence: TGCGCCAGCAGCTTGGCCCAGTGGACAGTCACTGGTGGCTACACCTTC. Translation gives CASSLAQWTVTGGYTF.

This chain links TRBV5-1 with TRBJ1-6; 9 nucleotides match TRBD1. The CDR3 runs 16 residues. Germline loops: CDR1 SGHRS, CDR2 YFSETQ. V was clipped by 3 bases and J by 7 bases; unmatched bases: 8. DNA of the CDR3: TGCGCCAGCAGCTCACAGGGGGCCCAAACAAATTCACCCCTCCACTTT. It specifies CASSSQGAQTNSPLHF.

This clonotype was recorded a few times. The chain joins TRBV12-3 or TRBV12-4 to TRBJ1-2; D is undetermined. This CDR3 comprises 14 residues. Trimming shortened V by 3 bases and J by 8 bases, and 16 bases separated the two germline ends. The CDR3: CASSFLTAIGGYTF. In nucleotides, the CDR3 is TGTGCCAGCAGTTTTCTAACGGCTATAGGCGGCTACACCTTC.

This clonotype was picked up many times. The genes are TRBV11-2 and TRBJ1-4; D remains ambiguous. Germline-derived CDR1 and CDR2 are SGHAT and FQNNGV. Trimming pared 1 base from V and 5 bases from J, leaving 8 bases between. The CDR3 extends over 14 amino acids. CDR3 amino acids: CASSLGRRNEKLFF. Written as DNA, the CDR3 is TGTGCCAGCAGCTTAGGACGGCGGAATGAAAAACTGTTTTTT.

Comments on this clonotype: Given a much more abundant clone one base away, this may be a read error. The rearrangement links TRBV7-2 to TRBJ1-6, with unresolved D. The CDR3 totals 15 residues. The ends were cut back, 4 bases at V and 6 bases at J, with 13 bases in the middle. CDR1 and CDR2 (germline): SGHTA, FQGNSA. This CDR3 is CASSSRQTSNSPLHF. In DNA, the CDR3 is TGTGCCAGCAGCTCGCGGCAGACGAGTAATTCACCCCTCCACTTT.

In DNA, the CDR3 is TGTGCCAGCAGCCAAGATTGGCTTGGGAATGAAAAACTGTTTTTT. Encoded protein: CASSQDWLGNEKLFF. The V and J genes are TRBV3-1 and TRBJ1-4; D unresolved. V dropped 0 bases and J dropped 5 bases, with 10 bases sitting between them. This CDR3 has 15 residues. Germline CDR1 LGHDT, CDR2 YNNKEL (reference sequence).

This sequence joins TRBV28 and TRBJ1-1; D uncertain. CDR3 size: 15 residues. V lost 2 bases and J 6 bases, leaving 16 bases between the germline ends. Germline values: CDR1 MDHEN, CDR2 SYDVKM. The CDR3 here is CASSLSPHGRPEAFF. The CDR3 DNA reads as TGTGCCAGCAGTTTAAGCCCCCATGGACGGCCTGAAGCTTTCTTT.

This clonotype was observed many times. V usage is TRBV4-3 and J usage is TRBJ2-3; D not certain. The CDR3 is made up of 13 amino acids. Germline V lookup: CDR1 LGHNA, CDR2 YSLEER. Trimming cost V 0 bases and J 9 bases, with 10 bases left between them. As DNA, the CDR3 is TGCGCCAGCAGCCAAGATAGGGCAGCAACGCAGTATTTT. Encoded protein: CASSQDRAATQYF.

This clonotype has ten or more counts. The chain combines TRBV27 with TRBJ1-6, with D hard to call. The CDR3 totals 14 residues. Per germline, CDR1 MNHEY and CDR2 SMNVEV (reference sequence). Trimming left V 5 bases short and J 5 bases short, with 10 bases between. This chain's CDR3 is CASSANTNNSPLHF. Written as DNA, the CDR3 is TGTGCCAGCAGTGCGAATACTAATAATTCACCCCTCCACTTT.

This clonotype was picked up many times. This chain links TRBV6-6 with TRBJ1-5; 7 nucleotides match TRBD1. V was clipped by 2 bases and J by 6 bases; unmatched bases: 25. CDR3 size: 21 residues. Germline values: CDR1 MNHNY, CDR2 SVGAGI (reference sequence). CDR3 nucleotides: TGTGCCAGCAGTTACCTCCCAGGGGGTTTTGAATCCCTCGTCCGAAGTCAGCCCCAGCATTTT. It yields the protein CASSYLPGGFESLVRSQPQHF.